Presented here are 7 T cell receptor beta chains from one specimen sequenced in a study of cytomegalovirus exposure and HLA in healthy donors. Researchers ran the PCR with 60 Vbeta and 13 Jbeta primers. TCRdb keeps only in-frame clones here, not all; method: immunoSEQ multiplex PCR. The data show 300,000 or so clones, around four fifths seen once. Material: PBMCs. These TCRs come from a woman aged 40-49 years in good health and CMV-seropositive.

The rearrangement links TRBV7-2 to TRBJ1-6; no clear D. CDR1 is SGHTA and CDR2 is FQGNSA in the germline V gene. V was shortened by 2 bases and J by 7 bases, with 12 bases between the two germline ends. The CDR3 loop spans 15 amino acids. CDR3 sequence reads: CASSLNGPQNSPLHF. In nucleotides, the CDR3 is TGTGCCAGCAGCTTAAATGGGCCCCAAAATTCACCCCTCCACTTT.

The V gene is TRBV2, the J gene TRBJ2-5, with D possibly matching TRBD2 (6 bases). The CDR3 is made up of 14 amino acids. V gave up 3 bases and J gave up 5 bases, with 13 bases separating them. Germline values: CDR1 SNHLY, CDR2 FYNNEI. Here the CDR3 reads CASSDGSRGETQYF. For the CDR3, the DNA is TGTGCCAGCAGTGACGGGAGCCGGGGGGAGACCCAGTACTTC.

The chain recombines TRBV5-8 with TRBJ2-7; 8 bases map to TRBD1. Trimming took 2 bases from V and 7 from J; bases not matched to a gene: 8. The germline V gene has CDR1 SGHTS and CDR2 YDEGEE. CDR3 length equals 14 residues. As DNA, the CDR3 is TGTGCCAGCAGCTTCCGACAGGGGCACGTGGAGCAGTACTTC. It is translated as CASSFRQGHVEQYF.

The chain uses TRBV5-1 and TRBJ2-2, with D tentatively TRBD2 (5 bases). V was pared by 10 bases and J by 5 bases, with 21 bases between. The length of the CDR3 is 15 residues. The germline V gene encodes CDR1 SGHRS and CDR2 YFSETQ. The CDR3 sequence: CASSTNPGVTGELFF. In DNA form, the CDR3 reads TGCGCCTCTTCGACGAACCCCGGGGTTACCGGGGAGCTGTTTTTT.

The chain joins TRBV5-6 to TRBJ2-2; 8 nucleotides line up with TRBD1. V lost 4 bases, J lost 8 bases, and 10 bases stayed unmatched. Germline CDR1 is SGHDT and CDR2 is YYEEEE. This CDR3 has 15 residues. The CDR3 DNA is TGTGCCAGCAGCCCGCGGACAGGGAACGGTGGGGAGCTGTTTTTT. This gives the protein CASSPRTGNGGELFF.

V is TRBV28 and J is TRBJ1-1; no firm D call. The V end lost 5 bases, the J end lost 0 bases, and 7 bases lay between the germline ends. This CDR3 spans 13 amino acids. Germline CDR1 and CDR2: MDHEN and SYDVKM. The DNA of the CDR3 is TGTGCCAGCAGTACTTCCATGAACACTGAAGCTTTCTTT. The encoded protein is CASSTSMNTEAFF.

The J gene is TRBJ2-5, the V gene TRBV5-4; D is possibly TRBD2 (6 bases). Germline CDR1 reads SGHNT; CDR2 reads YYREEE (reference sequence). The CDR3 sequence is 13 residues long. V lost 8 bases, J lost 1 base, and 12 bases lay in between. CDR3 coding DNA: TGTGCCAGTGCCGTCGGGAGCCAAGAGACCCAGTACTTC. Translated: CASAVGSQETQYF.